This T cell receptor beta chain was sequenced in a study of identical twins. Overall study findings and caveats: Among monozygotic twins, out-of-frame TCR alpha sharing exceeded what models predicted.

The germline V gene has CDR1 DFQATT and CDR2 SNEGSKA (reference sequence). The CDR3 totals 15 residues. Trimming removed 6 bases at V and 0 bases at J, with 18 bases between. TCRdb re-called the 5' RACE reads through MiXCR, storing one row per CDR3 protein. The sample carries roughly 750,000 distinct CDR3 sequences, 21% recorded once. This clonotype was recorded once. Its antigen is as yet unknown. The data were also submitted as part of a second study, on T cells expressing NK-cell markers. That report adds: The study drew TCR beta repertoires from sorted CD3+CD56+NKG2C+, CD3+CD56+NKG2C- and CD3+CD56-NKG2C+ T cells. In about six donors, dominant CD3+CD56+NKG2C+ clones formed roughly 1.0-7.5% of CD8+ cells. Where a handful of donors were concerned, these clonotypes also led the CD3+CD56-NKG2C+ fraction.

The material sequenced was PBMCs. This clonotype originated in a woman aged 18-29 years in good health. The V and J genes are TRBV20-1 and TRBJ2-7; the D is unclear. CDR3 bases: TGCAGTGCCAACCCGGACGGCCACCCCTCCTACGAGCAGTACTTC. Translating it yields CSANPDGHPSYEQYF.